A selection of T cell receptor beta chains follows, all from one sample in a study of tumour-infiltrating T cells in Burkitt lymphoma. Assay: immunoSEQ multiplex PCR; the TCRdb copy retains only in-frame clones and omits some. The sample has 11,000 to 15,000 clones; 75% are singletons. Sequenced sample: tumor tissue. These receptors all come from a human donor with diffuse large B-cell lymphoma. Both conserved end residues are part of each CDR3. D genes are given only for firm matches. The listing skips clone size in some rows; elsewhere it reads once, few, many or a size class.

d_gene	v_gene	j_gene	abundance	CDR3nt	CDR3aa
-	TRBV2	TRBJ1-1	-	TGTGCCAGCAGTGAAGGGGTTGGGCAGAACGGTTACATGAACACTGAAGCTTTCTTT	CASSEGVGQNGYMNTEAFF
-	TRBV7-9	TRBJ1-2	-	TGTGCCAGCAGCTTGGGGGACGGCTACACCTTC	CASSLGDGYTF
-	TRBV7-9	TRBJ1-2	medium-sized	TGTGCCAGCAGCTTGTCACAGAACTATGGCTACACCTTC	CASSLSQNYGYTF
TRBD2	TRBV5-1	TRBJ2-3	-	TGCGCCAGCAGCTCTAGCGGGATCGGCGCAGATACGCAGTATTTT	CASSSSGIGADTQYF
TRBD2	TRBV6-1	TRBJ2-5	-	TGTGCCAGCAGTACCCTAGCGGCCCAAGAGACCCAGTACTTC	CASSTLAAQETQYF
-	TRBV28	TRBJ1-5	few	TGTGCCAGCAGTGAGACTTATAGCAATCAGCCCCAGCATTTT	CASSETYSNQPQHF
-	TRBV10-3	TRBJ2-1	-	TGTGCCATCAGGAGAGCTAGCTCCTACAATGAGCAGTTCTTC	CAIRRASSYNEQFF
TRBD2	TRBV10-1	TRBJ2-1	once	TGCGCCAGCAGTGAGCGGCTAGCGGGTTACAATGAGCAGTTCTTC	CASSERLAGYNEQFF
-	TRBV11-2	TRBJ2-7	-	TGTGCCAGCAGCTTAGCGGGAATCCTCTACGAGCAGTACTTC	CASSLAGILYEQYF
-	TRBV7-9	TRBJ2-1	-	TGTGCCAGCAGCCTTACAGGCGAGGGCTTGGACGAGCAGTTCTTC	CASSLTGEGLDEQFF
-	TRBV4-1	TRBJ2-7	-	TGCGCCAGCGGAGGAGGGTCCTACGAGCAGTACTTC	CASGGGSYEQYF
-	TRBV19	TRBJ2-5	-	TGTGCCAGTAGTTCTCCCTGGGCTAGCGTCCAAGAGACCCAGTACTTC	CASSSPWASVQETQYF
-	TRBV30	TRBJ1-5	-	TGTGCCTGGAGCGGGGACCTAGGGGGTCAGCCCCAGCATTTT	CAWSGDLGGQPQHF
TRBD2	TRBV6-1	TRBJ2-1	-	TGTGCCAGCAGTGTAAGGGTAGCGGGAGGGTCCTACAATGAGCAGTTCTTC	CASSVRVAGGSYNEQFF
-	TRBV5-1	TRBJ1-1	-	TGCGCCAGCAGCTTGGGAGTAAACACTGAAGCTTTCTTT	CASSLGVNTEAFF
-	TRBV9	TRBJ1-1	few	TGTGCCAGCAGCACAGGACAATTGACGAGCACCACTGAAGCTTTCTTT	CASSTGQLTSTTEAFF
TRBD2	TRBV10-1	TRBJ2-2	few	TGCGCCAGCAGTGAGGGCCTAGCGGTTAACACCGGGGAGCTGTTTTTT	CASSEGLAVNTGELFF
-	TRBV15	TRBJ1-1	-	TGTGCCACCAGCAGAGAAGGAAGCAAGGCTGAAGCTTTCTTT	CATSREGSKAEAFF
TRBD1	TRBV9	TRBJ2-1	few	TGTGCCAGCAGCCCAGGGACAGGGGTGGACAATGAGCAGTTCTTC	CASSPGTGVDNEQFF
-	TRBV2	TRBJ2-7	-	TGTGCCAGCAGTGCCCCCGGGGGTCGCGAGCAGTACTTC	CASSAPGGREQYF
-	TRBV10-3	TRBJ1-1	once	TGTGCCATCACATACGGGGCAAACACTGAAGCTTTCTTT	CAITYGANTEAFF
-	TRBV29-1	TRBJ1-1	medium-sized	TGCAGCGTTGGTTTGGTTTCAGTTGAAGCTTTCTTT	CSVGLVSVEAFF
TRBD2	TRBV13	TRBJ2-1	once	TGTGCCAGCAGCGACGGGACTAGCGGCTACAATGAGCAGTTCTTC	CASSDGTSGYNEQFF
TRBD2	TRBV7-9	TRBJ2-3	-	TGTGCCAGCAGCCCCAGCGGGACCGATCCTAGCACAGATACGCAGTATTTT	CASSPSGTDPSTDTQYF
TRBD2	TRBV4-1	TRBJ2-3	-	TGCGCCAGCAGCCATGACCTAGCGGCCGTATATACTAGCACAGATACGCAGTATTTT	CASSHDLAAVYTSTDTQYF
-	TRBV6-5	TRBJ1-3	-	TGTGCCAGCAGTTTTGGACGTTCCTCTGGAAACACCATATATTTT	CASSFGRSSGNTIYF
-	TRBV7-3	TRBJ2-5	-	TGTGCCAGCAGCGTTGCGGGTTTGTTCGAGACCCAGTACTTC	CASSVAGLFETQYF
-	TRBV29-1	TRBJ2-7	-	TGCAGCGTTGAGAGGGGGGGCAGCTACGAGCAGTACTTC	CSVERGGSYEQYF
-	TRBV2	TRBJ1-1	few	TGTGCCAGCAGTTCGGGACGGATAATGTTGAACACTGAAGCTTTCTTT	CASSSGRIMLNTEAFF
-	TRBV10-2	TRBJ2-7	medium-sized	TGCGCCAGCAGTTGGGGACCCGAAAGCTCCTACGAGCAGTACTTC	CASSWGPESSYEQYF
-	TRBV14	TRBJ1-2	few	TGTGCCAGCAGCCAAGTATCTAACTATGGCTACACCTTC	CASSQVSNYGYTF
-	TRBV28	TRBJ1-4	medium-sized	TGTGCCAGCAGTCTTCGGACTTGGGGGGAAAAACTGTTTTTT	CASSLRTWGEKLFF
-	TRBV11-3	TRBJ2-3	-	TGTGCCAGCAGCTACCCCGCGGGATCACTGATCACAGATACGCAGTATTTT	CASSYPAGSLITDTQYF
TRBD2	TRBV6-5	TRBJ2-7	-	TGTGCCAGCAGTTACTTGGTAGCGGGAGCGGGCGAGCAGTACTTC	CASSYLVAGAGEQYF
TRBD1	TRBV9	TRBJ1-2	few	TGTGCCAGCAGCCCCCGGACAGGGGAGAACTATGGCTACACCTTC	CASSPRTGENYGYTF
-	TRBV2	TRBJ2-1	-	TGTGCCAGCAAGGAAACTCCCGGTAGGGATGAGCAGTTCTTC	CASKETPGRDEQFF
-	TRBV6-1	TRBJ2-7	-	TGTGCCAGCAGTGAAGTGGGCAGATACGAGCAGTACTTC	CASSEVGRYEQYF
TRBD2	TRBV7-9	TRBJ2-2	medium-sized	TGTGCCAGCAGCGGGGAGGGCCCGAACACCGGGGAGCTGTTTTTT	CASSGEGPNTGELFF
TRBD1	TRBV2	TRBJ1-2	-	TGTGCCAGCAGGGGGGACAGGGGGAATGGCTACACCTTC	CASRGDRGNGYTF
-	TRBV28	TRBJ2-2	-	TGTGCCAGCAGCTCTACCGGGGGACCCGGGGAGCTGTTTTTT	CASSSTGGPGELFF
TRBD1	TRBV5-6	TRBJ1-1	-	TGTGCCAGCAGCTTGGGCCGGACAGGGGTAGCTTTCTTT	CASSLGRTGVAFF
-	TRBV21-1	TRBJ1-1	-	TGTGCCAGCAAGGATTGTAGGAGGGGGCATGGCACTGAAGCTTTCTTT	CASKDCRRGHGTEAFF
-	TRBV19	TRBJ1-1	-	TGTGCCAGTAGTAGGGTTGGAGTCGCCGAAGCTTTCTTT	CASSRVGVAEAFF
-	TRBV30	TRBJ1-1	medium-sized	TGTGCCTGGCGCTCCACAGGGAACACTGAAGCTTTCTTT	CAWRSTGNTEAFF
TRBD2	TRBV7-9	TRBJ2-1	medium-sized	TGTGCCAGCAGCTTAGCGACCCTCCGGGAGGACGGGGGGCAGTTCTTC	CASSLATLREDGGQFF